This T cell receptor beta chain was sequenced for a study of T-cell reconstitution after alpha-beta-depleted transplantation in children. Unique molecular identifiers were incorporated when the TCRbeta library was constructed. TCRdb reanalysed the PCR reads using MiXCR and keeps one entry per CDR3 protein. The table has some 640,000 distinct CDR3 sequences, over 15% seen once. V was shortened by 1 base and J by 2 bases, with 6 bases between the two germline ends. This CDR3 has 13 amino acids. Germline-derived CDR1 and CDR2 are SGHRS and YFSETQ. The source of this sequence is a human donor who donated a stem cell graft to a child with acute myeloid leukemia. The V and J genes are TRBV5-1 and TRBJ2-5; D call uncertain. Source: PBMCs from the stem cell graft donor, taken from the stem cell graft. CDR3 protein: CASSLFGQETQYF. The CDR3 DNA reads TGCGCCAGCAGCTTGTTCGGTCAAGAGACCCAGTACTTC.